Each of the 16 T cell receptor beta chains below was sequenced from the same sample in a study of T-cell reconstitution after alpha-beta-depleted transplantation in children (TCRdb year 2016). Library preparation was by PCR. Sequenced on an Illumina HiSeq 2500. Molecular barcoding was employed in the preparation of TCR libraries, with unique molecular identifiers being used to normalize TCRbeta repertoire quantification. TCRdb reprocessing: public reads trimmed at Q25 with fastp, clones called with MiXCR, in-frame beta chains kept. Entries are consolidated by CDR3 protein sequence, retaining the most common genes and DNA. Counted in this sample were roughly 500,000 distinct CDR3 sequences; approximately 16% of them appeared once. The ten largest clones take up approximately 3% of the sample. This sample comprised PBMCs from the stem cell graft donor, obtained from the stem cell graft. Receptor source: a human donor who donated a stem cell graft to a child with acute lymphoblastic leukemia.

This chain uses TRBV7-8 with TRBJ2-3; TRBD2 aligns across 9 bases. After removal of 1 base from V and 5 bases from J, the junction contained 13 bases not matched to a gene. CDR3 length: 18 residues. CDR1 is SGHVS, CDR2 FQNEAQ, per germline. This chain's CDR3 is CASSLVGWREGLIDTQYF. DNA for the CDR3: TGTGCCAGCAGCTTAGTCGGCTGGCGGGAGGGCCTGATAGATACGCAGTATTTT.

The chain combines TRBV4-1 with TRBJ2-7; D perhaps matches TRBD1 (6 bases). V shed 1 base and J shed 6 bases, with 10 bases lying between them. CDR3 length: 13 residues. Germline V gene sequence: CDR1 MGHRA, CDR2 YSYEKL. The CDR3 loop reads CASSQAQGFEQYF. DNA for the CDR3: TGCGCCAGCAGCCAAGCCCAGGGGTTCGAGCAGTACTTC.

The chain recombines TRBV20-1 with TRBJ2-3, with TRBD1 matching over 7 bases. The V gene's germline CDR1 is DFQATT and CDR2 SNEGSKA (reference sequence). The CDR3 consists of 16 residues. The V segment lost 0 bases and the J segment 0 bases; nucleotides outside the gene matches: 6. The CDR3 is CSARDGDRASTDTQYF. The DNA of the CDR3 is TGCAGTGCTAGAGATGGGGACAGAGCTAGCACAGATACGCAGTATTTT.

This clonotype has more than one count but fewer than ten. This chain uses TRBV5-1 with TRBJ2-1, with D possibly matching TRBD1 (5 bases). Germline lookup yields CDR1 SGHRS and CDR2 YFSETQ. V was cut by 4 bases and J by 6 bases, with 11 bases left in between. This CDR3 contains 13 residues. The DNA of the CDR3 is TGCGCCAGCAGCCGCCCTGGGGCCAATGAGCAGTTCTTC. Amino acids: CASSRPGANEQFF.

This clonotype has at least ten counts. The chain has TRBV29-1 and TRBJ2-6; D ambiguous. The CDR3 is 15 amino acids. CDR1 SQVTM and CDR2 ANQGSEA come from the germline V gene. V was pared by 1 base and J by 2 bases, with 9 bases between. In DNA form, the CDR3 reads TGCAGCGTTGAAGCTGCCGGAACTGGGGCCAACGTCCTGACTTTC. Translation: CSVEAAGTGANVLTF.

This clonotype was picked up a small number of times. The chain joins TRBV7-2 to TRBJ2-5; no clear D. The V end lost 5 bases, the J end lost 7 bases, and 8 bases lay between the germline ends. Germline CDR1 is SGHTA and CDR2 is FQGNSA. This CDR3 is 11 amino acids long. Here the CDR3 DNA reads TGTGCCAGCAGCCCCTTTCCGACCCAGTACTTC. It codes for CASSPFPTQYF. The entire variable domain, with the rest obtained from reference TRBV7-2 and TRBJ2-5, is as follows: GAGVSQSPSNKVTEKGKDVELRCDPISGHTALYWYRQSLGQGLEFLIYFQGNSAPDKSGLPSDRFSAERTGGSVSTLTIQRTQQEDSAVYLCASSPFPTQYFGPGTRLLVL.

CDR3 sequence reads: CATSPDRPGLGEETQYF. In DNA, the CDR3 is TGTGCCACCAGCCCCGACCGGCCGGGACTGGGAGAAGAGACCCAGTACTTC. This chain joins TRBV15 and TRBJ2-5, with a tentative D call TRBD2 (6 bases). This CDR3 is 17 amino acids long. The V end lost 5 bases, the J end lost 3 bases, and 22 bases lay between the germline ends. The germline V gene has CDR1 LNHNV and CDR2 YYDKDF (reference sequence).

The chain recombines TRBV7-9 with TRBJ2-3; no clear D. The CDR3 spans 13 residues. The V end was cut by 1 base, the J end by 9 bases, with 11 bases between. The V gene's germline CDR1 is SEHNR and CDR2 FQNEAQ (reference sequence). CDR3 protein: CASSLEAGATQYF. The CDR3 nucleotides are TGTGCCAGCAGCTTAGAGGCAGGAGCCACGCAGTATTTT.

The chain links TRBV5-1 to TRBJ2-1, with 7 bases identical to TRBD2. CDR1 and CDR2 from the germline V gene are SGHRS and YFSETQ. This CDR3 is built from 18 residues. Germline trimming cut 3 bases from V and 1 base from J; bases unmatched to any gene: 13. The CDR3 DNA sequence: TGCGCCAGCAGCTCGACAGATGACCCTAGCGGATCCTACAATGAGCAGTTCTTC. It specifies CASSSTDDPSGSYNEQFF. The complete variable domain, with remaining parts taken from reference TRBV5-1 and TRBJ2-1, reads KAGVTQTPRYLIKTRGQQVTLSCSPISGHRSVSWYQQTPGQGLQFLFEYFSETQRNKGNFPGRFSGRQFSNSRSEMNVSTLELGDSALYLCASSSTDDPSGSYNEQFFGPGTRLTVL.

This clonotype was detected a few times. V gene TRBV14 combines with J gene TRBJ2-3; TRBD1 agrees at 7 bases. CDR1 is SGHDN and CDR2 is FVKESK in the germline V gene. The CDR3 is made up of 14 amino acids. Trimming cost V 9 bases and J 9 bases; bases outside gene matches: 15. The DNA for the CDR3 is TGTGCCAGTCGAAGCGGAGCTGCACAGGGGACGCAGTATTTT. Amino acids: CASRSGAAQGTQYF.

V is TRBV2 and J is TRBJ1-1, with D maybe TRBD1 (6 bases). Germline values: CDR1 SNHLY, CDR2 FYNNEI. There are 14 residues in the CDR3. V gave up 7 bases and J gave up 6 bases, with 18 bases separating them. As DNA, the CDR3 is TGTGCCAGCACCCCTCGGGGGGGGCTAGCTGAAGCTTTCTTT. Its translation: CASTPRGGLAEAFF.

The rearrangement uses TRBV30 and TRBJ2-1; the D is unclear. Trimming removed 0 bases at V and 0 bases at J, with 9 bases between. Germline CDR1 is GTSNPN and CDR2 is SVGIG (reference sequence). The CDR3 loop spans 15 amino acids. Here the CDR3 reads CAWSVIPSSYNEQFF. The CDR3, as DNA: TGTGCCTGGAGTGTTATACCGAGCTCCTACAATGAGCAGTTCTTC. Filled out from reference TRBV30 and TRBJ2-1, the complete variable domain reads SQTIHQWPATLVQPVGSPLSLECTVEGTSNPNLYWYRQAAGRGLQLLFYSVGIGQISSEVPQNLSASRPQDRQFILSSKKLLLSDSGFYLCAWSVIPSSYNEQFFGPGTRLTVL.

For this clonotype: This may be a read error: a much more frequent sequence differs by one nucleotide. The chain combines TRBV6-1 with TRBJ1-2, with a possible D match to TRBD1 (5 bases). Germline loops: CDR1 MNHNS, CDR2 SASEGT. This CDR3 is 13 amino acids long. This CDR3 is CASSQFGGDGCTF. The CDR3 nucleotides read TGTGCCAGCAGTCAGTTCGGGGGGGATGGCTGCACCTTC.

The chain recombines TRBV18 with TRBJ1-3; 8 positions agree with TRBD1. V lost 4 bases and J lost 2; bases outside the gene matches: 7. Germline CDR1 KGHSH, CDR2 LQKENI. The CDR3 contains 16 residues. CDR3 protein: CASSQAGTGPGNTIYF. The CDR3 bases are TGTGCCAGCTCACAAGCCGGGACAGGCCCTGGAAACACCATATATTTT.

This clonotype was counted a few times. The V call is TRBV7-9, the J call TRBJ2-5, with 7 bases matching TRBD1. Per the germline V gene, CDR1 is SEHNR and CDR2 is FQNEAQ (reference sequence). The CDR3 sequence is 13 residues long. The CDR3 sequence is CAGEGGARETQYF. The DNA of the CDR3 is TGTGCGGGGGAAGGGGGCGCCCGGGAGACCCAGTACTTC.

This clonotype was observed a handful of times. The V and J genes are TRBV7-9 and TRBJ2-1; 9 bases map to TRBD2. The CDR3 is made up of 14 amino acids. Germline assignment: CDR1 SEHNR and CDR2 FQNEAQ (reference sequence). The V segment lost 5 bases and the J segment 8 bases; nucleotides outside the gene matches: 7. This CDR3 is CASSTLAGDHEQFF. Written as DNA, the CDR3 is TGTGCCAGCAGCACCTTAGCGGGAGACCATGAGCAGTTCTTC.